The rows below give T cell receptor beta chains drawn from one sample of a study of spatial heterogeneity in lung cancer. TCRdb used MiXCR to reprocess the 5' RACE reads, holding one entry per CDR3 protein. The profile covers 40,000 to 45,000 distinct CDR3 sequences, with 22% appearing a single time and under 8.5% taken by the ten largest. Sample: PBMCs, taken at follow-up. These receptor sequences come from a female donor with early-stage non-small cell lung cancer. CDR3s include the opening cysteine and the closing phenylalanine or tryptophan.

v_gene,j_gene,CDR3aa
TRBV7-9,TRBJ2-7,CASSFDLYEQYF
TRBV5-1,TRBJ2-1,CASSQGRSSYNEQFF
TRBV12-3/TRBV12-4,TRBJ1-5,CASSMDRVNMPQHF
TRBV20-1,TRBJ2-5,CSAGGGAETQYF
TRBV11-2,TRBJ2-3,CASRSFRGASTDTQYF
TRBV12-3/TRBV12-4,TRBJ1-1,CASSFRSELGTEAFF
TRBV12-3/TRBV12-4,TRBJ1-2,CASSPEAYGYTF
TRBV10-3,TRBJ2-3,CAISATYQAGVADTQYF
TRBV12-3/TRBV12-4,TRBJ2-5,CASSLGREQETQYF
TRBV4-1,TRBJ2-5,CASSHTRFRGLRETQYF
TRBV20-1,TRBJ2-6,CSASPSGANVLTF
TRBV2,TRBJ2-1,CASREGTGVGFYNEQFF
TRBV5-6,TRBJ1-2,CASSFFDRGIYGYTF
TRBV12-5,TRBJ2-7,CASGSSGRVQYEQYF
TRBV7-6,TRBJ2-7,CASSPLGRSSYEQYF
TRBV5-4,TRBJ1-6,CASSFGRGNSPLHF
TRBV7-3,TRBJ2-1,CASSLNDRRGGYNEQFF
TRBV2,TRBJ2-3,CASKTESDTQYF
TRBV20-1,TRBJ2-1,CSEVSSYNEQFF
TRBV7-9,TRBJ1-4,CASSLGSLNEKLFF
TRBV27,TRBJ1-2,CASSSVRDSYGYTF
TRBV12-3/TRBV12-4,TRBJ2-7,CASSLTGGSYEQYF
TRBV5-1,TRBJ2-3,CASSLSSTDTQYF
TRBV20-1,TRBJ1-4,CSALGIKVGARYEKLFF
TRBV11-2,TRBJ2-7,CASSLGEGEQYF
TRBV7-2,TRBJ2-3,CASNSGGYTDTQYF
TRBV4-2,TRBJ2-1,CASSLARNEQFF
TRBV3-1,TRBJ1-2,CASSQGQAAGYTF
TRBV19,TRBJ2-1,CASKKYGLADRSYNEQFF
TRBV29-1,TRBJ2-2,CSGLGGQTTGELFF
TRBV4-1,TRBJ1-3,CASSQPQGLLPGNTIYF
TRBV6-6,TRBJ1-3,CASRHRNLGNTIYF
TRBV5-1,TRBJ2-5,CASSLTGQSETQYF
TRBV20-1,TRBJ1-3,CSATQGSGNTIYF
TRBV12-5,TRBJ2-5,CASGPGLAVETQYF
TRBV3-1,TRBJ2-3,CASSQDHLAPSQYF
TRBV19,TRBJ2-1,CASSRVSYNEQFF
TRBV7-3,TRBJ1-4,CASSSSWGRTNEKLFF
TRBV10-1,TRBJ2-7,CASSKAGSYEQYF
TRBV7-9,TRBJ2-7,CASSVGRVPYEQYF
TRBV7-2,TRBJ1-2,CASSLRTYGYTF
TRBV10-3,TRBJ2-1,CAISSGGEFSYNEQFF
TRBV7-9,TRBJ1-2,CATDSANYGYTF
TRBV7-2,TRBJ2-2,CASSLGTGGGTGELFF
TRBV9,TRBJ2-1,CASSDVLAGEEFF
TRBV29-1,TRBJ1-4,CSVDSQGDEKLFF
TRBV10-3,TRBJ2-7,CAISEARAYEQYF
TRBV20-1,TRBJ1-4,CSARESNKNEKLFF
TRBV5-5,TRBJ2-3,CASSLAEPQYF
TRBV19,TRBJ1-2,CASSMHSSKYGYTF
TRBV5-6,TRBJ1-4,CASSSEWGARNEKLFF
TRBV12-3/TRBV12-4,TRBJ1-4,CASSFSVTTNEKLFF
TRBV6-1,TRBJ1-1,CASSYQVGQPAFF
TRBV29-1,TRBJ2-4,CSVDVAGYNIQYF
TRBV9,TRBJ2-7,CASSVDWSRSYEQYF
TRBV5-1,TRBJ1-1,CASSWFTVNTEAFF
TRBV5-4,TRBJ2-7,CASSLSLAGDEQYF
TRBV7-9,TRBJ2-1,CASSQGQGGEQFF
TRBV7-3,TRBJ2-1,CASSLRRYNEQFF